This TCR beta chain was observed in a study of blood T cell repertoires in COVID-19 (dated by TCRdb to 2020 to 2021). Background for the entire study: Samples covering the acute and convalescent phases of COVID-19 were provided by collaborators in the United States, Italy and Spain. The material from the prospective study consisted of cDNA or gDNA derived from T cells, B-cell-depleted T cells, or PBMCs. The dataset comprised deeply sampled blood TCRbeta repertoires from subjects exposed to, actively infected with, or recovered from COVID-19. A freely available public database, intended as a resource for researchers studying the immune response to SARS-CoV-2, is where the repertoires were released. The samples were drawn from the first 160 participants of the ongoing ImmuneRACE study and from roughly 1,300 subjects provided by 6 global collaborators. Nearly every sample came with metadata listing a de-identified subject ID, COVID-19 status, age in years and sex. Where HLA class I and class II types were available, the types were taken from metadata supplied by the sample provider, not from assay-based typing. Overall results and qualifications from the work: The amount of clinical and demographic metadata varied by source and participant and was provided uncurated.

TCRbeta CDR3 regions were amplified from genomic DNA by means of the immunoSEQ Assay, a bias-controlled multiplex PCR. On the authors' methods: Within the assay, amplification of reference gene primers was used to estimate how many nucleated cells each sample contained. To quantify the absolute abundance of each unique TCRbeta CDR3 rearrangement, sequence reads were collapsed and filtered. For each sample, productive Simpson clonality was calculated by taking the square root of Simpson's diversity index across productive rearrangements. Drawn from immuneACCESS, this table holds only the in-frame rearrangements with V and J called that TCRdb kept. Clones are partly lost; checked studies trace under half to an unresolved V gene and leave the rest unexplained. V and J calls and clone size are copied from that table; D and trimming were computed from the DNA. The sample table lists about 130,000 clones, approximately 90% of them with a count of one. Together, the top ten hold less than 3% of the sample.

About this clone: Which antigen it targets is not known. Base qualities were left out, and no much larger clone turns up one base away.

The CDR3, from cysteine to phenylalanine, totals 15 residues. CDR3 DNA only is kept here, 45 bases in frame from base 1. As encoded in the germline V gene (reference sequence), CDR1 is SEHNR while CDR2 is FQNEAQ. V loses 2 bases of germline sequence and J loses 5 bases, and the interval between the two ends is 14 bases. Collaborating institutions collected whole blood in K2EDTA tubes following their own protocols. Collaborator samples were shipped for TCRbeta analysis as frozen whole blood, isolated PBMCs, or DNA extracted from either sample type. The source material was peripheral blood. This receptor was identified in a man aged 55 to 70 with active or convalescent COVID-19. Recombination connected TRBV7-9 to TRBJ2-3; matching of 5 bases hints at TRBD2 as the D gene. CDR3 protein: CASSLSQGLRDTQYF. The bases are TGTGCCAGCAGCTTATCTCAAGGACTGCGAGATACGCAGTATTTT.